This note documents a single T cell receptor (beta chain) sequence. This sample was included in a study of technical replicates of blood from a few donors. Clones were read by immunoSEQ multiplex PCR, and TCRdb kept only the in-frame ones, dropping some. The table records approximately 18,000 clones, roughly four fifths of them present only once. Germline V gene lookup returns CDR1 MNHEY and CDR2 SVGAGI. After removal of 0 bases from V and 2 bases from J, the junction contained 5 bases not matched to a gene. This CDR3 region has 16 residues. This chain uses TRBV6-5 with TRBJ2-7, with TRBD1 matching 9 bases. Material for sequencing was PBMCs. This receptor was obtained from a human donor in good health. Some clones in this sample may be carry-over from other donors' samples. The CDR3 reads CASSYSYRTGAYEQYF. CDR3 coding DNA: TGTGCCAGCAGTTACTCCTATCGGACAGGGGCCTACGAGCAGTACTTC.